The subject of this entry is one TCR beta chain. Assay used: immunoSEQ multiplex PCR; TCRdb lists only in-frame clones, some missing. The sample carries more than 75,000 clones, 85% to 90% recorded once. This sample was taken from a study of control samples from healthy donors and cancer patients. The trim removed 2 bases at V and 0 bases at J, leaving 14 bases unmatched. Germline CDR1 and CDR2: SGHKS and YYEKEE (reference sequence). The CDR3 has 19 residues. The material sequenced was PBMCs. The TCR originated in a woman in her sixties with head and neck cancer. The chain uses TRBV5-5 and TRBJ2-5, with 9 nucleotides matching TRBD1. Here the CDR3 DNA reads TGTGCCAGCAGCTTCACCGGGACAGGGTTCGGGACGTACCAAGAGACCCAGTACTTC. It codes for CASSFTGTGFGTYQETQYF.